This T cell receptor (beta chain) was obtained from a study of blood T cell repertoires in COVID-19. In the study overall: Researchers got acute and convalescent COVID-19 samples from the United States, Italy and Spain. The analysed material was cDNA or gDNA that came from T cells, B-cell-depleted T cells, or PBMCs.

In the authors' workflow: Amplification of reference gene primers was used by the study to estimate nucleated cell counts. Some clones are missing from TCRdb's copy, which holds only in-frame ones; the method was immunoSEQ multiplex PCR. V and J calls and clone size come straight from that table; D and trimming were deduced from the DNA. The table includes 30,000 to 40,000 clones, approximately 85% detected once. The CDR3 sequence is 14 residues long. Looked up from germline, CDR1 is MNHEY and CDR2 is SVGEGT. J was trimmed by 6 bases and V by 5 bases; bases with no gene match: 6. The sequence was obtained from a man between 60 and 75 years old with active or convalescent COVID-19. J is TRBJ2-7 and V is TRBV6-2 or TRBV6-3, with 11 bases fitting TRBD1. What was sequenced was peripheral blood. The CDR3 DNA reads TGTGCCAGCAGTAACCCGGGACAGGGGGGCGAGCAGTACGTC. Amino acids: CASSNPGQGGEQYV.